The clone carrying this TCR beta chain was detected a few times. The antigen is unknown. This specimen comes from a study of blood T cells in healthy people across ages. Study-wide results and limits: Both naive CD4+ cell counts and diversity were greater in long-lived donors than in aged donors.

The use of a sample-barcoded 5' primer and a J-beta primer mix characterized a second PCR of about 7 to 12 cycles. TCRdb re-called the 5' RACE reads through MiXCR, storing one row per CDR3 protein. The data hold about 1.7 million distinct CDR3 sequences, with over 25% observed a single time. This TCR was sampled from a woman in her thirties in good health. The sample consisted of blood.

CDR3 in amino acids: CSAAGTSGRAIETQYF. The CDR3 nucleotides are TGCAGTGCGGCCGGGACTAGCGGGAGGGCTATAGAGACCCAGTACTTC. The chain recombines TRBV20-1 with TRBJ2-5, with 16 bases identical to TRBD2. Germline-derived CDR1 and CDR2 are DFQATT and SNEGSKA (reference sequence). The CDR3 length is 16 residues. Losses at the gene ends were 6 bases for V and 4 bases for J; bases not matched to a gene: 8.